The clone carrying this T cell receptor beta chain turned up a few times. Its antigen is currently unknown. PCR employed 60 Vbeta and 13 Jbeta primers. In the authors' methods: A later analysis counted 65 million to 90 million unique TCR beta chains, some 11 million shared. Some clones are missing from TCRdb's copy, which holds only in-frame ones; the method was immunoSEQ multiplex PCR. V and J calls and clone size are as listed in that table; D and trimming were resolved from the DNA. The sample has some 180,000 clones; around 82% are singletons. These data belong to a study of cytomegalovirus exposure and HLA in healthy donors. As for the study in general: Unique TCRs numbering some 93 million, obtained from HLA-typed donors, made up an early data release.

Germline V CDR1 and CDR2: MNHEY, SMNVEV (reference sequence). CDR3 size: 16 residues. After removal of 6 bases from V and 2 bases from J, the junction contained 10 bases not matched to a gene. The study, taken as a whole, reports: The Asian-associated ancestry cluster reportedly had fewer N-insertions than the roughly 670-donor mean in a later analysis. Later on, a genetic analysis was performed. It linked a missense variant in DCLRE1C with V- and J-gene trimming of TCR beta.

The rearrangement links TRBV27 to TRBJ2-3; 8 positions agree with TRBD2. The TCR originated in a woman younger than 45 in good health and CMV-seropositive. Sequences were obtained from PBMCs. The CDR3 DNA is TGTGCCAGCAGCATCTGGAGCGGGGGATTCACAGATACGCAGTATTTT. It specifies CASSIWSGGFTDTQYF.